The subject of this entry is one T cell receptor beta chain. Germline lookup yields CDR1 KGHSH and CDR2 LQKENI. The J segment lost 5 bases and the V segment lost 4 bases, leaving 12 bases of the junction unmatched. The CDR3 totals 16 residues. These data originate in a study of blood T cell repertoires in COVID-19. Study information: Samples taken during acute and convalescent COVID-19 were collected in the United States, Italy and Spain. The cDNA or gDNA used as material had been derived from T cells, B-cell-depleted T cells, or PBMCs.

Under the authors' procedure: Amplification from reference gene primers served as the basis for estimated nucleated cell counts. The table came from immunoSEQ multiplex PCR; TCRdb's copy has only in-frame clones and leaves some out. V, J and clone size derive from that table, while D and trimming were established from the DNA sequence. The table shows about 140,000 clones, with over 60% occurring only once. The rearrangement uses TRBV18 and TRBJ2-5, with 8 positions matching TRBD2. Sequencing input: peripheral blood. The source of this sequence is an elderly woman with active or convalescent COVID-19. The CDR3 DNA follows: TGTGCCAGCTCACGGCCCGGGACTAGTATGTACGAGACCCAGTACTTC. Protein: CASSRPGTSMYETQYF.